These T cell receptor beta chains were read from a single sample in a study of CD8+CD57+ T cells in acquired aplastic anemia. TCRdb ran MiXCR on the reads and lists one entry per CDR3 protein. The sample has some 200,000 distinct CDR3 sequences; 40% to 55% are singletons. Specimen: sorted CD4+, CD8+, or CD8+CD57+ T cells (not recorded which) from PBMCs. The receptors shown here come from a human donor with aplastic anemia. CDR3s include the opening cysteine and the closing phenylalanine or tryptophan. D genes are given only for firm matches. Clone size, where shown, is once, few, many, or a class for clones that have expanded.

clone size: .
J gene: TRBJ1-1
V gene: TRBV13
D gene: TRBD1
CDR3 protein: CASSLKGRTGGLNTEAFF
CDR3 DNA: TGTGCCAGCAGCTTAAAAGGCAGGACAGGGGGGCTGAACACTGAAGCTTTCTTT

clone size: few
J gene: TRBJ1-1
V gene: TRBV24-1
D gene: .
CDR3 protein: CATSGTGSGTEAFF
CDR3 DNA: TGTGCCACCAGTGGTACAGGGAGTGGCACTGAAGCTTTCTTT

clone size: many
J gene: TRBJ2-6
V gene: TRBV7-9
D gene: .
CDR3 protein: CASSPPGGRAGANVLTF
CDR3 DNA: TGTGCCAGCAGCCCCCCAGGCGGCCGAGCTGGGGCCAACGTCCTGACTTTC

clone size: .
J gene: TRBJ2-3
V gene: TRBV10-3
D gene: .
CDR3 protein: CAISETSRTAYTQYF
CDR3 DNA: TGTGCCATCAGTGAGACCTCCAGGACTGCCTATACGCAGTATTTT

clone size: many
J gene: TRBJ1-4
V gene: TRBV7-9
D gene: .
CDR3 protein: CASSPPGVTEKLFF
CDR3 DNA: TGTGCCAGCAGCCCCCCGGGGGTTACTGAAAAACTGTTTTTT

clone size: few
J gene: TRBJ1-4
V gene: TRBV2
D gene: .
CDR3 protein: CASSEVTVNEKLFF
CDR3 DNA: TGTGCCAGCAGTGAAGTGACGGTGAATGAAAAACTGTTTTTT

clone size: few
J gene: TRBJ1-5
V gene: TRBV10-3
D gene: .
CDR3 protein: CAISEPGQPQHF
CDR3 DNA: TGTGCCATCAGCGAGCCAGGCCAGCCCCAGCATTTT

clone size: once
J gene: TRBJ2-2
V gene: TRBV24-1
D gene: TRBD2
CDR3 protein: CATSEAGDYTGELFF
CDR3 DNA: TGTGCCACATCTGAGGCGGGAGATTACACCGGGGAGCTGTTTTTT

clone size: many
J gene: TRBJ2-5
V gene: TRBV7-2
D gene: TRBD2
CDR3 protein: CASSLFSGRAPGETQYF
CDR3 DNA: TGTGCCAGCAGCTTATTTAGCGGGAGGGCCCCCGGGGAGACCCAGTACTTC

clone size: .
J gene: TRBJ2-7
V gene: TRBV30
D gene: TRBD2
CDR3 protein: CAWSGASGTNSYEQYF
CDR3 DNA: TGTGCCTGGAGTGGGGCTAGCGGGACGAACTCCTACGAGCAGTACTTC

clone size: few
J gene: TRBJ2-1
V gene: TRBV24-1
D gene: .
CDR3 protein: CATSGGKGGPSYNEQFF
CDR3 DNA: TGTGCCACCAGTGGCGGGAAGGGCGGACCATCCTACAATGAGCAGTTCTTC

clone size: .
J gene: TRBJ2-5
V gene: TRBV20-1
D gene: .
CDR3 protein: CSASSSVAETQYF
CDR3 DNA: TGCAGTGCTAGTAGTTCGGTAGCGGAGACCCAGTACTTC

clone size: few
J gene: TRBJ1-6
V gene: TRBV7-8
D gene: TRBD1
CDR3 protein: CASSLVGTGTSPLHF
CDR3 DNA: TGTGCCAGCAGCTTAGTTGGGACAGGGACTTCACCCCTCCACTTT

clone size: .
J gene: TRBJ2-7
V gene: TRBV3-1
D gene: TRBD1
CDR3 protein: CASSHRDGQGGYQREQYF
CDR3 DNA: TGTGCCAGCAGCCACCGTGACGGACAGGGGGGATATCAGCGCGAGCAGTACTTC

clone size: many
J gene: TRBJ1-6
V gene: TRBV11-2
D gene: .
CDR3 protein: CASSLGFSGSTNSPLHF
CDR3 DNA: TGTGCCAGCAGCTTAGGTTTCTCAGGATCAACCAATTCACCCCTCCACTTT

clone size: once
J gene: TRBJ1-1
V gene: TRBV3-1
D gene: .
CDR3 protein: CASSQDWNTEAFF
CDR3 DNA: TGTGCCAGCAGCCAAGATTGGAACACTGAAGCTTTCTTT

clone size: many
J gene: TRBJ2-7
V gene: TRBV3-1
D gene: .
CDR3 protein: CASSQAVRTGRNEQYF
CDR3 DNA: TGTGCCAGCAGCCAAGCAGTCCGAACAGGGCGGAACGAGCAGTACTTC

clone size: many
J gene: TRBJ1-2
V gene: TRBV20-1
D gene: .
CDR3 protein: CSARAAGGYTF
CDR3 DNA: TGCAGTGCTAGAGCGGCGGGAGGCTACACCTTC

clone size: .
J gene: TRBJ2-1
V gene: TRBV19
D gene: TRBD1
CDR3 protein: CASSIALGQVPFF
CDR3 DNA: TGTGCCAGTAGTATAGCCCTAGGACAGGTCCCGTTCTTC

clone size: .
J gene: TRBJ2-5
V gene: TRBV25-1
D gene: .
CDR3 protein: CASSPHGGRDATQYF
CDR3 DNA: TGTGCCAGCAGCCCCCATGGTGGCAGGGATGCGACCCAGTACTTC

clone size: .
J gene: TRBJ2-5
V gene: TRBV15
D gene: TRBD1
CDR3 protein: CATRDRTGETQYF
CDR3 DNA: TGTGCCACCAGGGACAGGACCGGGGAGACCCAGTACTTC

clone size: many
J gene: TRBJ2-5
V gene: TRBV7-9
D gene: .
CDR3 protein: CASSPLGAEAHF
CDR3 DNA: TGTGCCAGCAGCCCCCTTGGAGCCGAAGCGCACTTC

clone size: many
J gene: TRBJ2-5
V gene: TRBV20-1
D gene: TRBD2
CDR3 protein: CSFEGLAGETQYF
CDR3 DNA: TGCAGTTTTGAGGGACTAGCGGGGGAGACCCAGTACTTC

clone size: .
J gene: TRBJ2-1
V gene: TRBV7-3
D gene: TRBD1
CDR3 protein: CASSSWTGPNEQFF
CDR3 DNA: TGTGCCAGCAGCTCATGGACAGGGCCCAATGAGCAGTTCTTC

clone size: .
J gene: TRBJ2-1
V gene: TRBV6-4
D gene: .
CDR3 protein: CASSVEEHNEQFF
CDR3 DNA: TGTGCCAGCAGTGTCGAGGAGCACAATGAGCAGTTCTTC

clone size: .
J gene: TRBJ2-1
V gene: TRBV25-1
D gene: .
CDR3 protein: CAGSESLGLHNEQFF
CDR3 DNA: TGTGCCGGCAGTGAATCTCTGGGACTTCACAATGAGCAGTTCTTC

clone size: .
J gene: TRBJ2-7
V gene: TRBV15
D gene: .
CDR3 protein: CATSGWTQTSYEQYF
CDR3 DNA: TGTGCCACCAGCGGGTGGACTCAAACTTCCTACGAGCAGTACTTC

clone size: many
J gene: TRBJ2-1
V gene: TRBV29-1
D gene: TRBD2
CDR3 protein: CSAKRLAERVYLYNEQFF
CDR3 DNA: TGCAGCGCCAAGAGACTAGCGGAGAGAGTCTACCTTTACAATGAGCAGTTCTTC

clone size: .
J gene: TRBJ1-1
V gene: TRBV7-9
D gene: .
CDR3 protein: CASSFGGEAFF
CDR3 DNA: TGTGCCAGCAGCTTTGGGGGTGAAGCTTTCTTT

clone size: many
J gene: TRBJ2-7
V gene: TRBV2
D gene: TRBD2
CDR3 protein: CASSYGLAGTYEQYF
CDR3 DNA: TGTGCCAGCAGCTACGGACTAGCGGGGACCTACGAGCAGTACTTC

clone size: .
J gene: TRBJ2-5
V gene: TRBV24-1
D gene: .
CDR3 protein: CAASDAGQGQETQYF
CDR3 DNA: TGTGCCGCCAGTGATGCAGGGCAGGGGCAAGAGACCCAGTACTTC

clone size: .
J gene: TRBJ1-2
V gene: TRBV5-6
D gene: .
CDR3 protein: CASSLVTALNYGYTF
CDR3 DNA: TGTGCCAGCAGCTTGGTGACGGCTCTTAACTATGGCTACACCTTC

clone size: many
J gene: TRBJ1-1
V gene: TRBV6-5
D gene: .
CDR3 protein: CASSMRTEAFF
CDR3 DNA: TGTGCCAGCAGTATGAGGACTGAAGCTTTCTTT

clone size: once
J gene: TRBJ2-5
V gene: TRBV19
D gene: .
CDR3 protein: CATRSPIGAQYF
CDR3 DNA: TGTGCCACCCGATCCCCCATTGGGGCCCAGTACTTC